The rows below give T cell receptor beta chains drawn from one sample of a study of blood T cell repertoires in COVID-19. The data were produced by immunoSEQ multiplex PCR, yet TCRdb's version contains in-frame clones alone and is incomplete. The sample holds approximately 160,000 clones, around 82% seen once. The sequencing input was peripheral blood. These receptors all stem from a man aged 60-69 years who had recovered from COVID-19. The CDR3 runs from the conserved cysteine through the conserved F or W. D genes are given only for firm matches. Expanded clones get a size class; other rows say once, few or many, or leave the size out.

d_call,clone_size,v_call,j_call,cdr3_nt,cdr3_aa
.,medium-sized,TRBV27,TRBJ1-1,TGTGCCAGCAGTAAGGGGGTCACTGAAGCTTTCTTT,CASSKGVTEAFF
.,.,TRBV3-1/TRBV3-2,TRBJ1-4,TGTGCCAGCAGCCAAGGCAGCGCACAAACTAATGAAAAACTGTTTTTT,CASSQGSAQTNEKLFF
.,.,TRBV5-5,TRBJ1-4,TGTGCCAGCACCACGGTACCCAGGGATGAAAAACTGTTTTTT,CASTTVPRDEKLFF
.,.,TRBV9,TRBJ1-1,TGTGCCAGCAGAAAAGGGACATCCAACACTGAAGCTTTCTTT,CASRKGTSNTEAFF
.,.,TRBV7-2,TRBJ2-7,TGTGCCAGCAGCTCTGCCCCAGGGAATACCTACGAGCAGTACTTC,CASSSAPGNTYEQYF
.,.,TRBV4-2,TRBJ2-3,TGTGCCAGCAGTCAACCCCGCGGGGATGGGGGCACAGATACGCAGTATTTT,CASSQPRGDGGTDTQYF
.,few,TRBV12-3/TRBV12-4,TRBJ1-2,TGTGCCAGCACTGAAGCGGGGGGCCACACCTTC,CASTEAGGHTF
.,.,TRBV19,TRBJ2-2,TGTGCCAGTAGTCCCAGGGTTGGCGGGGAGCTGTTTTTT,CASSPRVGGELFF
TRBD2,.,TRBV4-1,TRBJ2-3,TGCGCCAGCAGCCATGTACTAGCGGGGTCGTCAGATACGCAGTATTTT,CASSHVLAGSSDTQYF
.,.,TRBV5-8,TRBJ2-3,TGTGCCAGCAACCAAGGACAGACCCTCACAGATACGCAGTATTTT,CASNQGQTLTDTQYF
.,.,TRBV6-5,TRBJ1-6,TGTGCCAGCAGTTACTCAGGGGTTGGTGGTGGCCCACCCCTCCACTTT,CASSYSGVGGGPPLHF
TRBD1,.,TRBV6-2/TRBV6-3,TRBJ1-2,TGTGCCAGCAGTCAACCTGGACAGGTCCTTTATGGCTACACCTTC,CASSQPGQVLYGYTF
.,few,TRBV30,TRBJ1-5,TGTGCCTGGAGCGGCGGGGGTCAGCCCCAGCATTTT,CAWSGGGQPQHF
TRBD1,.,TRBV28,TRBJ1-2,TGTGCCAGCAGTTTATCAGAGGACAGGGACTTCCGCGGCTACACCTTC,CASSLSEDRDFRGYTF
.,.,TRBV11-3,TRBJ2-5,TGTGCCAGCAGCATCAGGGTTACAGAGACCCAGTACTTC,CASSIRVTETQYF
TRBD2,.,TRBV7-8,TRBJ2-2,TGTGCCAGCAGCTCCCCTCCCGGCGGGGGTCCCCCCGGGGAGCTGTTTTTT,CASSSPPGGGPPGELFF
TRBD1,.,TRBV4-2,TRBJ2-5,TGTGCCAGCAGCCAAGACAGGGACACAGGGGGGACCCAGTACTTC,CASSQDRDTGGTQYF
.,.,TRBV6-5,TRBJ2-7,TGTGCCAGCAGTTTCTCGGAGGGCGAGCAGTACTTC,CASSFSEGEQYF
.,.,TRBV3-1/TRBV3-2,TRBJ2-2,TGTGCCAGCAGCCAAGATGTAGCGCGCGCCGGGGAGCTGTTTTTT,CASSQDVARAGELFF
TRBD1,.,TRBV9,TRBJ1-3,TGTGCCAGCAGCCCGACGACAGGGGTTGCCGGAAACACCATATATTTT,CASSPTTGVAGNTIYF
.,.,TRBV5-5,TRBJ1-1,TGTGCCAGCAGCCTTCAGGGGAACACTGAAGCTTTCTTT,CASSLQGNTEAFF
TRBD2,.,TRBV5-1,TRBJ2-5,TGCGCCAGCAGCAGCCCCGGGACTAGCCCAGTCGGGACCCAGTACTTC,CASSSPGTSPVGTQYF
TRBD1,.,TRBV27,TRBJ1-5,TGTGCCAGCAGCAAAACAGGGGGCCCGGGCCAGCCCCAGCATTTT,CASSKTGGPGQPQHF
.,.,TRBV6-1,TRBJ1-2,TGTGCCAGCAGTGACAGGGTGGGAGGCTACACCTTC,CASSDRVGGYTF
TRBD1,.,TRBV7-2,TRBJ1-4,TGTGCCAGCAGAAAAGTGGGGACAGGGCCCGAAAAACTGTTTTTT,CASRKVGTGPEKLFF
.,.,TRBV5-1,TRBJ1-2,TGCGCCAGCAGCTCAGGGTTCGGAGACTATGGCTACACCTTC,CASSSGFGDYGYTF
.,.,TRBV5-4,TRBJ1-1,TGTGCCAGCAGCTTAGCAGGCCTCTTGAACACTGAAGCTTTCTTT,CASSLAGLLNTEAFF
TRBD1,.,TRBV19,TRBJ1-4,TGTGCCAGCCGAGACCGAACCGGGACAGGGGGGAGGGAAAAACTGTTTTTT,CASRDRTGTGGREKLFF
TRBD2,.,TRBV5-5,TRBJ2-7,TGTGCCAGCAGCTTGCAGAGCGGGGGGGGCTACGAGCAGTACTTC,CASSLQSGGGYEQYF
TRBD1,.,TRBV30,TRBJ2-7,TGTGCCTGGGACTCGGGACAGGGCAAAGACGAGCAGTACTTC,CAWDSGQGKDEQYF
TRBD1,.,TRBV15,TRBJ1-1,TGTGCCACCAGCCCCAGACAGGGCTCGGGCACTGAAGCTTTCTTT,CATSPRQGSGTEAFF
.,.,TRBV6-4,TRBJ2-3,TGTGCCAGCAGTGACGGGGGGGCCGTAGATACGCAGTATTTT,CASSDGGAVDTQYF
.,.,TRBV11-2,TRBJ1-2,TGTGCCATTTCCCAGGGAGGTGGCTACACCTTC,CAISQGGGYTF
.,.,TRBV5-5,TRBJ1-3,TGTGCCAGCAGCCGGGGGGACAACTCTGGAAACACCATATATTTT,CASSRGDNSGNTIYF
.,.,TRBV4-2,TRBJ2-7,TGTGCCAGCAGCCCTAGCTTGGTCCCCTACGAGCAGTACTTC,CASSPSLVPYEQYF
.,.,TRBV19,TRBJ1-2,TGTGCCAGTAGCCCCAGGGCCGTGGACTATGGCTACACCTTC,CASSPRAVDYGYTF
.,.,TRBV7-3,TRBJ1-2,TGTGCCAGCAGCCCCTCCGGTCCGTCCCCCCAATATGGCTACACCTTC,CASSPSGPSPQYGYTF
TRBD1,.,TRBV5-1,TRBJ2-6,TGCGCCAGCAGCTCCCAGGGGGTGGCTGGGGCCAACGTCCTGACTTTC,CASSSQGVAGANVLTF
TRBD1,.,TRBV27,TRBJ2-7,TGTGCCAGCAGTTGGGACAGGACCTACGAGCAGTACTTC,CASSWDRTYEQYF
TRBD2,.,TRBV9,TRBJ2-5,TGTGCCAGCAGCGTAGTGGGGGGGGATGAGACCCAGTACTTC,CASSVVGGDETQYF
.,once,TRBV12-5,TRBJ2-3,TGTGCTAGTGGTCTCACCAGTGCAGATACGCAGTATTTT,CASGLTSADTQYF
.,.,TRBV4-2,TRBJ1-2,TGTGCCAGCAGCCAAGAATCGGTCAGGGCCTATGGCTACACCTTC,CASSQESVRAYGYTF
TRBD1,once,TRBV24-1,TRBJ2-3,TGTGCCACCAGTGAACAGGGGGAAGATACGCAGTATTTT,CATSEQGEDTQYF
TRBD2,few,TRBV9,TRBJ2-2,TGTGCCAGCAGCGTAGGGACTAGCGCCACCGGGGAGCTGTTTTTT,CASSVGTSATGELFF
TRBD2,once,TRBV2,TRBJ2-1,TGTGCCAGCAGTGAAGGGAGGACTAGTATCGACAATGAGCAGTTCTTC,CASSEGRTSIDNEQFF
.,.,TRBV15,TRBJ2-7,TGTGCCACCAGCAGAGAGAGGACACCCAACTACAAGCAGTACTTC,CATSRERTPNYKQYF
.,once,TRBV14,TRBJ1-1,TGTGCCAGCAGCCAAGGGTTGCGCAACACTGAAGCTTTCTTT,CASSQGLRNTEAFF
.,.,TRBV5-1,TRBJ1-6,TGCGCCAGCACTCTTGGAGGTAATTCACCCCTCCACTTT,CASTLGGNSPLHF
.,.,TRBV12-3/TRBV12-4,TRBJ1-1,TGTGCCAGCAGTTTAGATGTGTCCGCTGAAGCTTTCTTT,CASSLDVSAEAFF
TRBD2,once,TRBV7-8,TRBJ2-2,TGTGCCAGTAGGGCGGGGGAGTGGTTCACCGGGGAGCTGTTTTTT,CASRAGEWFTGELFF
TRBD2,few,TRBV18,TRBJ2-3,TGTGCCAGCTCACCCCAATCCGGCGGGGGGACAGATACGCAGTATTTT,CASSPQSGGGTDTQYF
TRBD1,once,TRBV28,TRBJ2-7,TGTGCCAGCAGAGCCCCGACAGGGGGATCCTACGAGCAGTACTTC,CASRAPTGGSYEQYF
TRBD1,.,TRBV20-1,TRBJ1-4,TGCAGTGCTGGTGACTACAGGGGAGGTGAAAAACTGTTTTTT,CSAGDYRGGEKLFF
.,.,TRBV2,TRBJ1-2,TGTGCCAGCAGTGAATCGGGTGGCTACACCTTC,CASSESGGYTF
TRBD1,.,TRBV6-6,TRBJ1-2,TGTGCCAGCAGTTACTCGGCCACAGGGGCAGGTGGCTACACCTTC,CASSYSATGAGGYTF
.,few,TRBV9,TRBJ1-5,TGTGCCAGCAGCTCCTTCGGGGAAAGCAATCAGCCCCAGCATTTT,CASSSFGESNQPQHF
.,.,TRBV6-5,TRBJ1-4,TGTGCCAGCCTAGGGGGAAAGAATGAAAAACTGTTTTTT,CASLGGKNEKLFF
TRBD1,.,TRBV6-5,TRBJ2-7,TGTGCCAGCAGCCTCTCCGGGACAGACTACGAGCAGTACTTC,CASSLSGTDYEQYF
TRBD1,.,TRBV7-2,TRBJ1-3,TGTGCCAGCAGCAAGCCATACGTTGGGACAGGGGGAAACACCATATATTTT,CASSKPYVGTGGNTIYF
.,.,TRBV29-1,TRBJ1-3,TGCAGCGTAAGAAAGGACAGTGCAGGAAACACCATATATTTT,CSVRKDSAGNTIYF